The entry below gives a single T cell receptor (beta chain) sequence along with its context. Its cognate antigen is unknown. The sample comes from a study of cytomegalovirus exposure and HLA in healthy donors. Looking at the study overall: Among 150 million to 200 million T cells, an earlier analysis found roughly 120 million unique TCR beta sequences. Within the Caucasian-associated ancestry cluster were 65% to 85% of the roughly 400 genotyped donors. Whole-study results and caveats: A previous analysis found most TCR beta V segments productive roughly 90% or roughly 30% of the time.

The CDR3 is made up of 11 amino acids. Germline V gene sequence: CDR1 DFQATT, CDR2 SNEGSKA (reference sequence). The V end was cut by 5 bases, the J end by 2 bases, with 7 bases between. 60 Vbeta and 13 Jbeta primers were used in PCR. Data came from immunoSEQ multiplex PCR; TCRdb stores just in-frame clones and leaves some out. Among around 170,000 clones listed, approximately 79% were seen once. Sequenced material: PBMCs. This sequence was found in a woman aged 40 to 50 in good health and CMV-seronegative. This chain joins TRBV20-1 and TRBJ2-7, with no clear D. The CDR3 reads CSAPYTYEQYF. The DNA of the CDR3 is TGCAGTGCTCCTTATACCTACGAGCAGTACTTC.